The entry below gives a single T cell receptor beta chain sequence along with its context. Its matching antigen is unknown. The sample belongs to a study of cytomegalovirus exposure and HLA in healthy donors. At the level of the study: The 120 or so validation repertoires matched the approximately 700 first-cohort repertoires in platform, a later analysis reported.

Overall study findings and caveats: Testing in vitro showed three CMV-associated chains specific for CMV antigens. Some TCR beta chains (more than 150 of them) were listed as cytomegalovirus-associated.

Profiled with immunoSEQ multiplex PCR; TCRdb holds only in-frame clones, not every one. The repertoire holds 250,000 to 400,000 clones, with 88% as singletons. J was trimmed by 6 bases and V by 5 bases; bases with no gene match: 6. CDR1 and CDR2 from the germline V gene are SGHNT and YYREEE (reference sequence). This CDR3 spans 14 amino acids. The sample consisted of PBMCs. This receptor was identified in a man between 25 and 39 years old in good health and CMV-seronegative. The V gene is TRBV5-4, the J gene TRBJ2-1; 9 bases are shared with TRBD2. The CDR3 is CASRRGGVGNEQFF. The CDR3 region has the DNA TGTGCCAGCAGGCGGGGGGGAGTGGGCAATGAGCAGTTCTTC. The entire variable domain, with the rest obtained from reference TRBV5-4 and TRBJ2-1, is as follows: ETGVTQSPTHLIKTRGQQVTLRCSSQSGHNTVSWYQQALGQGPQFIFQYYREEENGRGNFPPRFSGLQFPNYSSELNVNALELDDSALYLCASRRGGVGNEQFFGPGTRLTVL.